This T cell receptor beta chain appears in the sequencing data of a study of early T cells in non-severe SARS-CoV-2 infection. Background on the study: Bulk RNA from unsorted whole blood was sequenced; chains were unpaired. Study-wide results and caveats: Private and CD4 specificities were missed by VDJdb matching, which favored anti-spike CD8 responses.

As for this clonotype: The antigen is not known. A read error may explain this, as a much larger clone is one base away.

Molecules of cDNA were individually given unique molecular identifiers that were attached to them. MiXCR was run by TCRdb on the 5' RACE reads, yielding one entry per CDR3 protein. The profile shows around 70,000 distinct CDR3 sequences, less than 15% of them singletons. The CDR3 sequence is 19 residues long. Germline CDR1 is SGHTA and CDR2 is FQGTGA. The V gene is TRBV7-3, the J gene TRBJ2-6; 7 bases fit TRBD1. The TCR originated in an adult who was a healthcare worker with PCR-confirmed SARS-CoV-2 infection or an uninfected control (not recorded which). The sequencing input was whole blood. Here the CDR3 reads CASSAQPGQVITGANVPTF. The CDR3 nucleotides are TGTGCCAGCAGCGCCCAGCCCGGACAGGTCATAACTGGGGCCAACGTCCCGACTTTC.